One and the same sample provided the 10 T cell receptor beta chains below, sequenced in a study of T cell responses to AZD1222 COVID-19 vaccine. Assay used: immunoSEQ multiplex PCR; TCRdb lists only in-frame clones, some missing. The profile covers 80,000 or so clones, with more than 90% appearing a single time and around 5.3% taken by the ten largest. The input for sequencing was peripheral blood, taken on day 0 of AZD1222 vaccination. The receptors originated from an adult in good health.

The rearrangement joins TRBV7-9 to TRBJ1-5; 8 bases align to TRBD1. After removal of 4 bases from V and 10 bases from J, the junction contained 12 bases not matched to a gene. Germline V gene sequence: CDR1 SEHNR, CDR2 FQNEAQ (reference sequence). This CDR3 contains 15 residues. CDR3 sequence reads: CASSSGTGDWVPQHF. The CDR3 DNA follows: TGTGCCAGCAGCTCAGGGACAGGAGATTGGGTTCCCCAGCATTTT.

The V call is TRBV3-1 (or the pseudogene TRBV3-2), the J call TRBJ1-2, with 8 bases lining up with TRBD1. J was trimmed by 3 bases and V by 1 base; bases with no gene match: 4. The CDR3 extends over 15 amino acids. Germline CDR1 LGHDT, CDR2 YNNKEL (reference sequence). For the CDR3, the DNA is TGTGCCAGCAGCCAAGCAGCGACAGGGGACTATGGCTACACCTTC. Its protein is CASSQAATGDYGYTF.

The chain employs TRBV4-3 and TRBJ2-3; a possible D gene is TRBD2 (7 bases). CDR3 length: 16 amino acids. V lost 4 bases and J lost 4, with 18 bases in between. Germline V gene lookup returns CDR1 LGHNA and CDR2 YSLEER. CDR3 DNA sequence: TGCGCCAGCAGCCCTCAGGAGGGGGGGCCCGCAGATACGCAGTATTTT. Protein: CASSPQEGGPADTQYF.

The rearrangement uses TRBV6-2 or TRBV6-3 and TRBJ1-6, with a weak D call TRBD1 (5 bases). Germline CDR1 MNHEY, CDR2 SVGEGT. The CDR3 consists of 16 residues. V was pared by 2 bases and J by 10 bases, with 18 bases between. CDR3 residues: CASSYRGQPTFSPLHF. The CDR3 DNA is TGTGCCAGCAGTTACCGAGGACAACCGACCTTCTCACCCCTCCACTTT.

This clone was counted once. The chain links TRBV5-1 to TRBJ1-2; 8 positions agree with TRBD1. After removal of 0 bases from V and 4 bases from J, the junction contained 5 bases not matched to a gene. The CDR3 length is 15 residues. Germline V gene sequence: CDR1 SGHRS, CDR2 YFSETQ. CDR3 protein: CASSLAGQGSYGYTF. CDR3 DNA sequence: TGCGCCAGCAGCTTGGCCGGACAGGGTAGCTATGGCTACACCTTC.

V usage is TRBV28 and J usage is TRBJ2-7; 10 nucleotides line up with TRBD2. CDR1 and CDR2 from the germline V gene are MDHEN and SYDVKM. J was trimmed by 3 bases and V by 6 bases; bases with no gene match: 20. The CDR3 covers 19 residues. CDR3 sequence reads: CASRTNLAGVTPRIYEQYF. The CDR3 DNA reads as TGTGCCAGCAGGACAAACCTAGCGGGGGTTACCCCTAGGATCTACGAGCAGTACTTC.

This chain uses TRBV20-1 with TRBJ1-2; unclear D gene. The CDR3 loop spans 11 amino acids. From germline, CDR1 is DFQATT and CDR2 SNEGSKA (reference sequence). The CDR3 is CGSAPGDGYTF. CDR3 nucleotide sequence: TGCGGGTCGGCCCCCGGAGATGGCTACACCTTC.

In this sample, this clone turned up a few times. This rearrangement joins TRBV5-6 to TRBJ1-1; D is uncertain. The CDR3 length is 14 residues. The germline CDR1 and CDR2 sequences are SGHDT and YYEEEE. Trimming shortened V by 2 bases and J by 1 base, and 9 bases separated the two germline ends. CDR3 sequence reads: CASSLRGKNTEAFF. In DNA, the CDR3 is TGTGCCAGCAGCTTACGAGGGAAGAACACTGAAGCTTTCTTT.

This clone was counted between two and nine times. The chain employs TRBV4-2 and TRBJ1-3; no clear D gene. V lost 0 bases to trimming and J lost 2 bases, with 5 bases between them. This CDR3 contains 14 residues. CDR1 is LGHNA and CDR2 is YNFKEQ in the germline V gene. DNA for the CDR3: TGTGCCAGCAGCCAAGATGTCACTGGAAACACCATATATTTT. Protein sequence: CASSQDVTGNTIYF.

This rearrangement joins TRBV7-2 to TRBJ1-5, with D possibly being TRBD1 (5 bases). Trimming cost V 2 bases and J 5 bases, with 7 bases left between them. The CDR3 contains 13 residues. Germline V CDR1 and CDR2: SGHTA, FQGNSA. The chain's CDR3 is CASSLQGDQPQHF. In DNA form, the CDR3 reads TGTGCCAGCAGCTTACAGGGAGATCAGCCCCAGCATTTT.